This TCR beta chain was retrieved from a study of T cell changes during pregnancy in multiple sclerosis (dated by TCRdb to about 2019). For context, the study as a whole: In women with multiple sclerosis, the researchers looked at how the T cell repertoire shifted as pregnancy progressed.

The library came from the immunoSEQ multiplex PCR assay. As stored in TCRdb, this immuneACCESS dataset retains in-frame rearrangements with V and J assigned. A fraction of the clones does not appear; measured against another copy, unresolved V genes explain less than half of the discrepancy, and the remainder lacks a known reason. A total of tens of thousands of clones appear in this sample, around 90% of them only once. Clones ranked in the top ten supply more than 4% of the sample. Concerning this clone: Its antigen remains undetermined. Nothing much larger sits one base from this clone, and base qualities are not available.

The germline ends are 22 bases apart after V is trimmed by 6 bases and J by 6 bases. Sequences KGHSH (CDR1) and LQKENI (CDR2) are obtained from the germline V gene. From its cysteine to its phenylalanine, the CDR3 spans 16 amino acids. Kept here is only the CDR3 DNA, which spans 48 bases and is read in frame from base 1. Here the chain combines TRBV18 and TRBJ2-3, and perhaps TRBD2 as D gene, on 6 matching bases. Sample: peripheral blood, taken in the first trimester of pregnancy. This clonotype was obtained from a female donor in good health, enrolled as a control in a pregnancy study. The nucleotide sequence is given as TGTGCCAGCTCCCCCGACGGACGGGGGACGATGGATACGCAGTATTTT. This gives the protein CASSPDGRGTMDTQYF.